Given below is one T cell receptor beta chain in context. Its cognate antigen is unknown. Germline CDR1 and CDR2: SNHLY and FYNNEI. Trimming pared 1 base from V and 6 bases from J, leaving 6 bases between. The CDR3 covers 12 residues. The record originates from a study of cytomegalovirus exposure and HLA in healthy donors. Here immunoSEQ multiplex PCR was the method, and the copy in TCRdb shows in-frame clones only, minus some. The sample lists under 200,000 clones, about 96% occurring once. Findings of the study overall: Under in vitro conditions, a few CMV-associated chains were confirmed as specific for CMV antigens.

The material sequenced was PBMCs. V usage is TRBV2 and J usage is TRBJ1-2; no clear D. The source of this sequence is a woman aged 18-35 years in good health and CMV-seronegative. Here the CDR3 reads CASSEDGNGYTF. CDR3 nucleotides: TGTGCCAGCAGTGAAGACGGGAATGGCTACACCTTC.